These 24 T cell receptor beta chains were sequenced from one sample in a study of blood T cells in healthy people across ages. With a J-beta primer mix and a sample-barcoded 5' primer, a second PCR ran about 7 to 12 cycles. TCRdb recomputed calls from the 5' RACE reads with MiXCR, one row per CDR3 protein. The sample has 650,000 to 700,000 distinct CDR3 sequences; 52% are singletons. The sequenced sample was blood. Receptor source: a woman older than 75 in good health.

The chain joins TRBV7-9 to TRBJ2-2; TRBD1 aligns across 8 bases. Trimming cost V 1 base and J 4 bases; bases outside gene matches: 2. Germline values: CDR1 SEHNR, CDR2 FQNEAQ (reference sequence). CDR3 length: 15 amino acids. CDR3 bases: TGTGCCAGCAGCTTAGAGACAGGGGTCACCGGGGAGCTGTTTTTT. Its protein product is CASSLETGVTGELFF.

About this clonotype: This may be a read error, as it is one base from a much larger clone. This chain joins TRBV12-3 or TRBV12-4 and TRBJ2-1; TRBD2 is a possible D gene (5 bases). This CDR3 has 14 amino acids. Trimming pared 0 bases from V and 11 bases from J, leaving 14 bases between. The DNA of the CDR3 is TGTGCCAGCAGTTTAGCGGGAGTGATATATAAGCAGTTCTTC. Translating it yields CASSLAGVIYKQFF.

The chain combines TRBV6-6 with TRBJ2-4, with a possible D match to TRBD2 (5 bases). This CDR3 region has 15 residues. V dropped 4 bases and J dropped 2 bases, with 12 bases sitting between them. Per germline, CDR1 MNHNY and CDR2 SVGAGI (reference sequence). For the CDR3, the DNA is TGTGCCAGCAGTTCCCAGGCCGGGACCAAAAACATTCAGTACTTC. Its translation: CASSSQAGTKNIQYF.

The chain is built from TRBV25-1 and TRBJ2-4, with 8 bases fitting TRBD1. The V gene's germline CDR1 is MGHDK and CDR2 SYGVNS. The CDR3 has 15 residues. The V gene end was trimmed by 6 bases and the J gene end by 1 base; junction bases not matched to a gene: 5. CDR3 nucleotides: TGTGCCAGCAGCGGACAGGGAAGGGCCAAAAACATTCAGTACTTC. Its protein is CASSGQGRAKNIQYF.

V usage is TRBV20-1 and J usage is TRBJ2-7; TRBD2 matches 13 bases. TRBJ2-5 explains the end of the DNA better; the J call may be wrong. Germline lookup yields CDR1 DFQATT and CDR2 SNEGSKA (reference sequence). The CDR3 is made up of 15 amino acids. As DNA, the CDR3 is TGCAGTGCCCAGCTACTAGCGGGGGGGTACGAGACCCAGTACTTC. Encoded protein: CSAQLLAGGYETQYF.

This clonotype was seen at least ten times. A much larger clone is a single base away; this may be a read error. The J gene is TRBJ2-5, the V gene TRBV20-1; 10 bases align to TRBD2. Germline trimming cut 0 bases from V and 11 bases from J; bases unmatched to any gene: 12. In germline, CDR1 is DFQATT, CDR2 SNEGSKA (reference sequence). This CDR3 spans 15 amino acids. The DNA for the CDR3 is TGCAGTGCTAGAGATGTAGCGGGGGGACCCGGGGGGCAGTACTTC. Protein product: CSARDVAGGPGGQYF.

This clonotype was recorded at least ten times. The chain has TRBV10-3 and TRBJ2-3, with a tentative D call TRBD2 (5 bases). Trimming removed 3 bases at V and 1 base at J, with 8 bases between. Germline V lookup: CDR1 ENHRY, CDR2 SYGVKD. CDR3 size: 14 residues. This CDR3 is CAISELGGTDTQYF. In DNA form, the CDR3 reads TGTGCCATCAGTGAATTGGGAGGCACAGATACGCAGTATTTT.

This clonotype was counted many times. The chain uses TRBV20-1 and TRBJ2-1; tentative D call: TRBD1 (6 bases). V lost 0 bases and J 3 bases, leaving 15 bases between the germline ends. CDR3 size: 16 residues. The germline gives CDR1 DFQATT, CDR2 SNEGSKA (reference sequence). Here the CDR3 reads CSARDSGGLIYNEQFF. CDR3 nucleotide sequence: TGCAGTGCTAGAGACAGTGGGGGCCTAATCTACAATGAGCAGTTCTTC.

This clonotype was recorded at least ten times. The rearrangement links TRBV7-2 to TRBJ1-2, with D perhaps matching TRBD1 (6 bases). The germline V gene has CDR1 SGHTA and CDR2 FQGNSA. The CDR3 contains 15 residues. V lost 4 bases and J 4 bases, leaving 16 bases between the germline ends. The CDR3 coding sequence is TGTGCCAGCAGCTCGTACCGGACAGATTTCTATGGCTACACCTTC. This sequence encodes CASSSYRTDFYGYTF.

To note about this clonotype: A read error may explain this, as a much larger clone is one base away. This chain uses TRBV12-3 or TRBV12-4 with TRBJ2-7, with 9 bases matching TRBD1. V lost 2 bases and J lost 2; bases outside the gene matches: 7. There are 16 residues in the CDR3. Here the CDR3 DNA reads TGTGCCAGCAGTTTACCACGGACAGGGGTGGCCTACGAGCAGTACTTC. Its protein is CASSLPRTGVAYEQYF.

The rearrangement links TRBV20-1 to TRBJ2-1, with unresolved D. Germline lookup yields CDR1 DFQATT and CDR2 SNEGSKA (reference sequence). The germline V and J ends were trimmed by 6 bases and 2 bases, with 5 bases remaining between them. This CDR3 spans 11 amino acids. The CDR3 loop is CSAQAYNEQFF. In nucleotides, the CDR3 is TGCAGTGCGCAAGCCTACAATGAGCAGTTCTTC.

This clonotype was observed many times. This chain links TRBV20-1 with TRBJ2-1, with D tentatively TRBD2 (6 bases). V was clipped by 3 bases and J by 5 bases, with 14 bases between them. Germline CDR1 is DFQATT and CDR2 is SNEGSKA (reference sequence). This CDR3 is built from 14 residues. CDR3 DNA: TGCAGTGCTAGGGGGGGACTGACGGACAATGAGCAGTTCTTC. Protein product: CSARGGLTDNEQFF.

V gene TRBV7-2 combines with J gene TRBJ2-1, with 11 nucleotides matching TRBD2. The CDR3 sequence is 16 residues long. Trimming cost V 5 bases and J 3 bases; bases outside gene matches: 6. Germline-derived CDR1 and CDR2 are SGHTA and FQGNSA. CDR3: CASSETSGSGYNEQFF. In nucleotides, the CDR3 is TGTGCCAGCAGCGAAACTAGCGGGAGCGGCTACAATGAGCAGTTCTTC.

The chain couples TRBV6-5 to TRBJ1-3; the D gene is possibly TRBD1 (6 bases). V was pared by 2 bases and J by 8 bases, with 22 bases between. The CDR3 is 17 residues long. Germline V gene data show CDR1 as MNHEY and CDR2 as SVGAGI. In DNA, the CDR3 is TGTGCCAGCAGTTACCGTCCGGGGGGACAAGTGGGGGACACCATATATTTT. Amino acids: CASSYRPGGQVGDTIYF.

In the case of this clonotype: A read error may explain this, as a much larger clone is one base away. The V gene is TRBV20-1, the J gene TRBJ2-1, with D possibly TRBD1 on 6 matching bases. The assigned J gene may be wrong: the sequence end matches TRBJ2-7 better. Germline lookup yields CDR1 DFQATT and CDR2 SNEGSKA (reference sequence). The CDR3 covers 12 residues. CDR3 nucleotide sequence: TGCAGGGGGGCCCTCTCCTACAATGAGCAGTACTTC. Translating it yields CRGALSYNEQYF.

This clonotype was observed at least ten times. The V and J genes are TRBV12-3 or TRBV12-4 and TRBJ2-7, with D possibly being TRBD1 or TRBD2 (5 bases each). This CDR3 contains 16 residues. Trimming took 7 bases from V and 5 from J, leaving 24 bases between them. CDR3: CASNGRGLGVKDEQYF. In nucleotides, the CDR3 is TGTGCCAGCAATGGTAGGGGTTTGGGGGTGAAGGACGAGCAGTACTTC.

This chain connects TRBV27 to TRBJ2-1; tentative D call: TRBD2 (5 bases). The CDR3 totals 14 residues. In germline, CDR1 is MNHEY, CDR2 SMNVEV (reference sequence). The V and J ends lost 6 bases and 4 bases respectively, with 13 bases between them. CDR3 amino acids: CASSPRSVYNEQFF. CDR3 sequence (DNA): TGTGCCAGCAGCCCACGTAGCGTATACAATGAGCAGTTCTTC.

V and J are TRBV7-9 and TRBJ1-2; TRBD1 matches 7 bases. Germline values: CDR1 SEHNR, CDR2 FQNEAQ (reference sequence). J gave up 8 bases and V 4 bases, and 10 bases lay outside the gene matches. The CDR3 loop spans 14 amino acids. CDR3 protein: CASSSPDRDKGYTF. The CDR3, as DNA: TGTGCCAGCAGCTCACCAGACAGGGATAAGGGCTACACCTTC.

The chain combines TRBV7-2 with TRBJ2-6; 8 bases are shared with TRBD1. Looked up from germline, CDR1 is SGHTA and CDR2 is FQGNSA. CDR3 size: 18 residues. After removal of 5 bases from V and 0 bases from J, the junction contained 9 bases not matched to a gene. CDR3 DNA sequence: TGTGCCAGCAGCCGAGGACAGGGTGTAAACTCTGGGGCCAACGTCCTGACTTTC. Protein: CASSRGQGVNSGANVLTF.

This clonotype has ten or more counts. V gene TRBV7-2 combines with J gene TRBJ2-7; D gene unclear. The CDR3 has 14 residues. Germline CDR1 reads SGHTA; CDR2 reads FQGNSA. Trimming left V 4 bases short and J 6 bases short, with 16 bases between. CDR3 DNA: TGTGCCAGCAGCTCCTATACTCTCTTGAGCGAGCAGTACTTC. This translates into CASSSYTLLSEQYF. The whole variable domain, filled in from reference TRBV7-2 and TRBJ2-7, reads GAGVSQSPSNKVTEKGKDVELRCDPISGHTALYWYRQSLGQGLEFLIYFQGNSAPDKSGLPSDRFSAERTGGSVSTLTIQRTQQEDSAVYLCASSSYTLLSEQYFGPGTRLTVT.

This clonotype occurred many times. This chain links TRBV12-3 or TRBV12-4 with TRBJ2-1, with TRBD1 matching 7 bases. V lost 2 bases, J lost 1 base, and 2 bases stayed unmatched. The CDR3 has 15 amino acids. The CDR3 DNA reads TGTGCCAGCAGTTTAAGGGGACAGTCCTACAATGAGCAGTTCTTC. This gives the protein CASSLRGQSYNEQFF.

The chain uses TRBV20-1 and TRBJ2-1, with 13 bases that match TRBD2. This CDR3 has 14 residues. The ends lost 5 bases at V and 7 bases at J; junction bases unmatched: 5. Germline CDR1 DFQATT, CDR2 SNEGSKA (reference sequence). CDR3 DNA: TGCAGTGCTCATACTAGCGGGGGGGTAAATGAGCAGTTCTTC. Amino acid sequence: CSAHTSGGVNEQFF.

The chain has TRBV4-2 and TRBJ2-5; no firm D call. This CDR3 spans 16 amino acids. Germline CDR1 and CDR2: LGHNA and YNFKEQ. Deletions cut 0 bases from V and 5 bases from J, with 16 bases between. CDR3 in DNA: TGTGCCAGCAGCCAAGACCCCCGCTCAGTATGGGAGACCCAGTACTTC. Amino acid sequence: CASSQDPRSVWETQYF.

The rearrangement links TRBV6-2 or TRBV6-3 to TRBJ1-1; no clear D. CDR3 length: 11 amino acids. In germline, CDR1 is MNHEY, CDR2 SVGEGT. Trimming cost V 6 bases and J 12 bases, with 14 bases left between them. CDR3 coding DNA: TGTGCCAGCAGCCTAGATCAGAGATCTTTCTTT. Protein product: CASSLDQRSFF.